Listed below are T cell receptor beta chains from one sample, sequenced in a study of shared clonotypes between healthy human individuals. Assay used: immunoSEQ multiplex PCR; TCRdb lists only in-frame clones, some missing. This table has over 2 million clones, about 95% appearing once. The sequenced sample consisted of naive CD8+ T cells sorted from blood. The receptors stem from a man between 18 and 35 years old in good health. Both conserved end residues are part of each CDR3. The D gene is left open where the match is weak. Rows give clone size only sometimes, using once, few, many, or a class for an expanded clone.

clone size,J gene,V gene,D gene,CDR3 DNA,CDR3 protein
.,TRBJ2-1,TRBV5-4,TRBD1,TGTGCCAGCAGCTCCACCGGGACAGGGGATAATGAGCAGTTCTTC,CASSSTGTGDNEQFF
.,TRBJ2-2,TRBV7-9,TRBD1,TGTGCCAGCAGCTTGGCGCCGGGACAGGGGTTTGTCGGGGAGCTGTTTTTT,CASSLAPGQGFVGELFF
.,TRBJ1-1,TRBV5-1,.,TGCGCCAGCAGCTTGGCGTCAGGGAGCGAAGCTTTCTTT,CASSLASGSEAFF
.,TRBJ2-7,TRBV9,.,TGTGCCAGCAGCCCTCCTAACTCCTACGAGCAGTACTTC,CASSPPNSYEQYF
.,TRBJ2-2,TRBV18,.,TGTGCCAGCTCACCATCTACAGGGTCGAACACCGGGGAGCTGTTTTTT,CASSPSTGSNTGELFF
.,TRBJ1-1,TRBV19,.,TGTGCCAGTAGTATAGATCTGGGCCAGAACACTGAAGCTTTCTTT,CASSIDLGQNTEAFF
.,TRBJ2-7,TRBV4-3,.,TGCGCCAGCAGCCAATTGACGGCCGGGGTCGACGAGCAGTACTTC,CASSQLTAGVDEQYF
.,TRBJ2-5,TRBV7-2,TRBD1,TGTGCCAGCAGCTACGGGACAGGGTGGGAGACCCAGTACTTC,CASSYGTGWETQYF
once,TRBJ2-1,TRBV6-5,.,TGTGCCAGCAGCCCCTCTCCTTTGGGGGGGCAGTTCTTC,CASSPSPLGGQFF
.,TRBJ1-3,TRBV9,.,TGTGCCAGCAGCGTAGAGGGGCTTTGGAACACCATATATTTT,CASSVEGLWNTIYF
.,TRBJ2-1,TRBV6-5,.,TGTGCCAGCAGTTACCGCGGGAACTACAATGAGCAGTTCTTC,CASSYRGNYNEQFF
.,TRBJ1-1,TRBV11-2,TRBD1,TGTGCCAGCAGCTTAGTTTCGGGACAGCAAGCTTTCTTT,CASSLVSGQQAFF
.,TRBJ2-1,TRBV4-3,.,TGCGCCAGCAGCCCAAAGGGCCTAAAGGGTATCGATGAGCAGTTCTTC,CASSPKGLKGIDEQFF
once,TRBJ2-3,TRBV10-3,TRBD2,TGTGCCACCGAGGACGGACTAGCGGGAGGGGTCGGAACAGATACGCAGTATTTT,CATEDGLAGGVGTDTQYF
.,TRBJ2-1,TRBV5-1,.,TGCGCCAGCAGTTCAGGCGGGGACTACAATGAGCAGTTCTTC,CASSSGGDYNEQFF
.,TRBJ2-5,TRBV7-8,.,TGTGCCAGCAGCTTAGTGGCAGGGGAGCGAGAGACCCAGTACTTC,CASSLVAGERETQYF
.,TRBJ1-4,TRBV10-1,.,TGCGCCAGCAGTGAAGGACGGATGGATGAAAAACTGTTTTTT,CASSEGRMDEKLFF
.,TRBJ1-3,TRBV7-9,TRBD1,TGTGCCAGCAGCTTTACAGGGGGATATGGAAACACCATATATTTT,CASSFTGGYGNTIYF
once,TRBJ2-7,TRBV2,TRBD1,TGTGCCAGCAGTGGAAGAGGGCAGGGGGTCCCGTACTTC,CASSGRGQGVPYF
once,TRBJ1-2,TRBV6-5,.,TGTGCCAGCAGTTACAACCCTAACTATGATGGCTACACCTTC,CASSYNPNYDGYTF
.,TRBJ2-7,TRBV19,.,TGTGCCAGTAGTCCGGGGGCTTACGAGCAGTACTTC,CASSPGAYEQYF
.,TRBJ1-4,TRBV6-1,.,TGTGCCAGCAGACTCCTCGGACCTGAATGGGGCGGACTGTTTTTT,CASRLLGPEWGGLFF
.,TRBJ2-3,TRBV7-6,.,TGTGCCAGCAGCTTAGCGACGGCGTCCACAGATACGCAGTATTTT,CASSLATASTDTQYF
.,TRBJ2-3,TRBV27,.,TGTGCCAGCAGTACCCACCGCACAGATACGCAGTATTTT,CASSTHRTDTQYF
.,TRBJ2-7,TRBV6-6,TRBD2,TGTGCCAGCAGTTACCGGCCTAGCGGGAGTTACGAGCAGTACTTC,CASSYRPSGSYEQYF
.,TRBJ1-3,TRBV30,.,TGTGCCTGGAGTGTACCCGGACTCTCTGGAAACACCATATATTTT,CAWSVPGLSGNTIYF
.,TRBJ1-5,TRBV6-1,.,TGTGCCAGCAGTGTGGACCGGCCCCAGCATTTT,CASSVDRPQHF
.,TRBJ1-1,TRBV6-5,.,TGTGCCAGCAGTTACTCGGACGGCCCGAACACTGAAGCTTTCTTT,CASSYSDGPNTEAFF
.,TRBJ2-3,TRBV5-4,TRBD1,TGTGCCAGCAGCCTACTAACCGGACAGGGGCGCACAGATACGCAGTATTTT,CASSLLTGQGRTDTQYF
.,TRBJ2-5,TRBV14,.,TGTGCCAGCCGGGACCCGTTGGACGAGACCCAGTACTTC,CASRDPLDETQYF
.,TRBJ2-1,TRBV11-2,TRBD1,TGTGCCAGCAGCGTGACCCCGGGACAGGGGGTCGATGGGAATGAGCAGTTCTTC,CASSVTPGQGVDGNEQFF
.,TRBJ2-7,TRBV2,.,TGTGCCAGCAGTGAATCGGACAGCCTGATAAACCTTGTCGAGCAGTACTTC,CASSESDSLINLVEQYF
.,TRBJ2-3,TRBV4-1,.,TGCGCCAGCAGCCAAGTTGTCCCCCCAGATACGCAGTATTTT,CASSQVVPPDTQYF
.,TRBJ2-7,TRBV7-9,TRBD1,TGTGCCAGCAGCTTAGGAGGGACAGGGTTCCACGAGCAGTACTTC,CASSLGGTGFHEQYF
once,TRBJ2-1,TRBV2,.,TGTGCCAGCAGTGGCAGGGGGGCCAATGAGCAGTTCTTC,CASSGRGANEQFF
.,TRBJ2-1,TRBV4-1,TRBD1,TGCGCCAGCAGCCACCAGGACAGGGGCTACAATGAGCAGTTCTTC,CASSHQDRGYNEQFF